The sequence of this TCR beta chain was determined in a study of blood T cell repertoires in COVID-19. Across the whole study: Acute-phase and convalescent COVID-19 samples originated in the United States, Italy and Spain. PBMCs, B-cell-depleted T cells, or T cells provided the cDNA or gDNA that made up the material.

Germline V lookup: CDR1 LNHDA, CDR2 SQIVND (reference sequence). Unmatched junction bases numbered 18, after V lost 9 bases and J lost 7 bases. This CDR3 has 17 residues. In the authors' methods: It was from reference gene primer amplification that nucleated cell counts were estimated. Data came from immunoSEQ multiplex PCR; TCRdb stores just in-frame clones and leaves some out. V and J calls and clone size are as listed in that table; D and trimming were resolved from the DNA. The sample has tens of thousands of clones; roughly 80% are singletons. This TCR was recovered from a woman aged 70-85 years with acute or convalescent COVID-19. V and J are TRBV19 and TRBJ1-6; 7 bases map to TRBD1. Sequenced material: peripheral blood. The CDR3 DNA follows: TGTGCCAGCGGCAGACAGGGTCAAGCCATCACGAATTCACCCCTCCACTTT. Encoded protein: CASGRQGQAITNSPLHF.